This note documents a single TCR beta chain sequence. The data were taken from a study of glioma-infiltrating T cells. Amplification of TCR alpha and beta CDR3 regions from RNA used iRepertoire nested multiplex PCR. Each CDR3 protein gets one entry after TCRdb re-called the multiplex PCR reads with MiXCR. This table holds fewer than 200,000 distinct CDR3 sequences, more than 25% found once. The CDR3 has 16 residues. Germline V lookup: CDR1 MNHEY, CDR2 SVGEGT. Trimming removed 10 bases from V and 3 bases from J, with 22 bases in between. The chain couples TRBV6-2 or TRBV6-3 to TRBJ1-5; D unresolved. The clonotype was recovered from a human donor with low-grade glioma or glioblastoma, undergoing nonglioma brain surgery, or in good health (not recorded which). Sequenced sample: glioma tissue, nonneoplastic brain tissue, or PBMCs (not recorded which). The CDR3 loop is CAISPTFLNPNQPQHF. The DNA for the CDR3 is TGTGCCATCAGCCCCACTTTCCTGAATCCCAATCAGCCCCAGCATTTT.